Below, one TCR beta chain is given with its context. The antigen is not known. This entry is derived from a study of T cells in Graves' hyperthyroidism and ophthalmopathy. Study-level information: The initial diagnosis was the point when peripheral blood was collected, ahead of any treatment.

Findings and limits, study-wide: Clonotypes that were expanded in thyroid above 0.001 mostly appeared in blood too.

TCR beta CDR3 region amplification was performed from RNA transcripts. TCR CDR3 regions were first amplified by RT-PCR with HTBI primers. MiXCR, applied by TCRdb to the multiplex PCR reads, yields one record per CDR3 protein. The top ten clones hold around 67% of a sample with 300,000 to 450,000 distinct CDR3 sequences, roughly 25% of them seen once. These patients, aged 18 to 65, had recently diagnosed hyperthyroidism lasting under 2 months. Diagnosis rested on symptoms, serum thyroxine and TRAb, thyroid ultrasound, and orbital computed tomography. The sequencing sample was made of blood. The TCR originated in a man between 45 and 60 years old with Graves' hyperthyroidism.

The CDR3 sequence is CASSLKGSHGRGTGELFF. CDR3 DNA sequence: TGCGCCAGCAGCTTGAAGGGGAGTCACGGGAGAGGCACCGGGGAGCTGTTTTTT. The gene calls are TRBV5-1 and TRBJ2-2; the D gene is possibly TRBD2 (6 bases). In germline, CDR1 is SGHRS, CDR2 YFSETQ. Trimming cost V 1 base and J 4 bases, with 20 bases left between them. The CDR3 runs 18 residues.